The T cell receptor (beta chain) under discussion was sequenced for a study of blood T cell repertoires in COVID-19. Study as a whole: Researchers got acute and convalescent COVID-19 samples from the United States, Italy and Spain. The analysed material was cDNA or gDNA that came from T cells, B-cell-depleted T cells, or PBMCs.

The CDR3 totals 15 residues. The J segment lost 5 bases and the V segment lost 5 bases, leaving 10 bases of the junction unmatched. Per the germline V gene, CDR1 is SEHNR and CDR2 is FQNEAQ (reference sequence). Original analysis: From reference gene primer amplification, estimates of nucleated cell counts were derived. Sequencing was performed with immunoSEQ multiplex PCR; in TCRdb, only in-frame clones are kept and a portion is missing. V, J and clone size reflect that table, while D and trimming were determined from the DNA. The sample holds 65,000 to 75,000 clones, around 81% seen once. Sequencing input: peripheral blood. This rearrangement joins TRBV7-9 to TRBJ2-5, with TRBD1 matching 8 bases. The sequence came from a woman aged 60 to 75 with acute or convalescent COVID-19. CDR3 DNA: TGTGCCAGCAGCCGACTGGGACAGGCCAGTGAGACCCAGTACTTC. It codes for CASSRLGQASETQYF.